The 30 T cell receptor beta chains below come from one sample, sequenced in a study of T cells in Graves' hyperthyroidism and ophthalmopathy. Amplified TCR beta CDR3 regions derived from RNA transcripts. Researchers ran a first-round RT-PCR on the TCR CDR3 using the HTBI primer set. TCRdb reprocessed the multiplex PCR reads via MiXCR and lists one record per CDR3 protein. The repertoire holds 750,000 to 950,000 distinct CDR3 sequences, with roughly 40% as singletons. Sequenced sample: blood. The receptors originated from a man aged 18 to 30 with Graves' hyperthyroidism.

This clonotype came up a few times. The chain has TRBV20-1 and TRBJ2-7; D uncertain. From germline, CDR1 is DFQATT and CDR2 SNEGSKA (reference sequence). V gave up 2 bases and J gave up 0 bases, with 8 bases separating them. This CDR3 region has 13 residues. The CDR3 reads CSARQPNSYEQYF. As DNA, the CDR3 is TGCAGTGCTAGACAGCCAAACTCCTACGAGCAGTACTTC.

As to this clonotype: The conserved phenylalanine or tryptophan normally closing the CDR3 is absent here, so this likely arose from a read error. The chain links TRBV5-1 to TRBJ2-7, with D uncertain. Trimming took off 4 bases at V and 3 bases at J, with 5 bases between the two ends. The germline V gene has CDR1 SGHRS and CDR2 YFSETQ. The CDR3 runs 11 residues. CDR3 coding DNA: TGCGCCAGCAGCCACCACTACGAGCAGTACCTC. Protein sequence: CASSHHYEQYL.

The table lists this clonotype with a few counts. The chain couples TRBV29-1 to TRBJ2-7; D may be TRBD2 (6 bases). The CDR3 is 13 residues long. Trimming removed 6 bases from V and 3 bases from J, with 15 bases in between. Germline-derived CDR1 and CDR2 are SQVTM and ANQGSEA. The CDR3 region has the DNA TGCAGCGTCGGGACTCCTTCCCGCTACGAGCAGTACTTC. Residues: CSVGTPSRYEQYF.

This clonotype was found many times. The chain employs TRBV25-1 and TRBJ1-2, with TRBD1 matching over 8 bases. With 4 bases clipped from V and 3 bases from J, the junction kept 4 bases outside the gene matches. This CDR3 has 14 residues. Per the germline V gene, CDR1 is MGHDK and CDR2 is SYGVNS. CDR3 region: CASSGDRSHYGYTF. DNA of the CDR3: TGTGCCAGCAGTGGGGACAGGTCCCACTATGGCTACACCTTC.

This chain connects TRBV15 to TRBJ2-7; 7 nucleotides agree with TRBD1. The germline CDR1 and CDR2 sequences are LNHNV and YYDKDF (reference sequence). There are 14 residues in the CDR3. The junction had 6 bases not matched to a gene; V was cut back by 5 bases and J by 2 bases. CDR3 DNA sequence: TGTGCCACCAGCCCCCGGACAGGCACCTACGAGCAGTACTTC. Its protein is CATSPRTGTYEQYF.

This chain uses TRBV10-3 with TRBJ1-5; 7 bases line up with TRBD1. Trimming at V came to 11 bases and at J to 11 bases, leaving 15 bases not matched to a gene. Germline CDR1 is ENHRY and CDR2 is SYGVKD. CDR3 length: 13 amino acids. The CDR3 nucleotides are TGTGCCTCCGCGAGGGACAGCCAAGAGACCCAGCATTTT. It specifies CASARDSQETQHF.

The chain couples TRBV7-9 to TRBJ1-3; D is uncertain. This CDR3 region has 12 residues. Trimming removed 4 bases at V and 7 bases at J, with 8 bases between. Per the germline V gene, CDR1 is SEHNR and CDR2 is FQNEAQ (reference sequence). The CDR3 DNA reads TGTGCCAGCAGCTATCAGGCGAACACCATATATTTT. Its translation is CASSYQANTIYF.

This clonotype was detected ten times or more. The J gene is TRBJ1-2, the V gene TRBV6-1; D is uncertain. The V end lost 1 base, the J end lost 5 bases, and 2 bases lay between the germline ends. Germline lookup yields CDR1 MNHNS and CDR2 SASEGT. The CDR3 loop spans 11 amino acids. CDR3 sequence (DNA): TGTGCCAGCAGTGAAGGGTATGGCTACACCTTC. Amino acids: CASSEGYGYTF.

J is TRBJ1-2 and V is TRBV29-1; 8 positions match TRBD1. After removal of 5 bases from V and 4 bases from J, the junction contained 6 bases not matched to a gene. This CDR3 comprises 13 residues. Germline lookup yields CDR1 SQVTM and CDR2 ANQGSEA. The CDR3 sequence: CSVSTGEVYGYTF. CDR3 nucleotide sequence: TGCAGCGTTTCGACAGGGGAGGTCTATGGCTACACCTTC.

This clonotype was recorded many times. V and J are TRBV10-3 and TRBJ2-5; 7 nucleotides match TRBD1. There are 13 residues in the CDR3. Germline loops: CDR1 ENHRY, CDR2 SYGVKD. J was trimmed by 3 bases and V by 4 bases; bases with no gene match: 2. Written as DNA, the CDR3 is TGTGCCATCAGTGTAGGGACAGAAGAGACCCAGTACTTC. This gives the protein CAISVGTEETQYF.

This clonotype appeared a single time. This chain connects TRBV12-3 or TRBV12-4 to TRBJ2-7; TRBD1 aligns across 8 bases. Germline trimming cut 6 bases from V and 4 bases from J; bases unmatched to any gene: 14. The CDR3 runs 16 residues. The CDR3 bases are TGTGCCAGCAGCCCCTCCCTCGGACAGGGAAAGTACGAGCAGTACTTC. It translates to CASSPSLGQGKYEQYF.

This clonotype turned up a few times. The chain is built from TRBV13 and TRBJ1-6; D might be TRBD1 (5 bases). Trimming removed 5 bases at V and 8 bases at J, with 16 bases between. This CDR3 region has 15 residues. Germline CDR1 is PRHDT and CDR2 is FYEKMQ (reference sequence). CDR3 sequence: CASSPRTPGDSPLHF. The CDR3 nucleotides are TGTGCCAGCAGCCCTCGAACTCCGGGGGATTCACCCCTCCACTTT.

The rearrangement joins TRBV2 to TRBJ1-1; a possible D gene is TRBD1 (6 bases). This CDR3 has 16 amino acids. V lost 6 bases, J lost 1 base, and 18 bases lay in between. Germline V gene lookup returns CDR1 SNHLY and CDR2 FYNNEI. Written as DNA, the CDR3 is TGTGCCAGCAGCGCCCGTACACAGGGCTCGAACACTGAAGCTTTCTTT. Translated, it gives CASSARTQGSNTEAFF. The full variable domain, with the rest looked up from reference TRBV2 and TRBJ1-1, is EPEVTQTPSHQVTQMGQEVILRCVPISNHLYFYWYRQILGQKVEFLVSFYNNEISEKSEIFDDQFSVERPDGSNFTLKIRSTKLEDSAMYFCASSARTQGSNTEAFFGQGTRLTVV.

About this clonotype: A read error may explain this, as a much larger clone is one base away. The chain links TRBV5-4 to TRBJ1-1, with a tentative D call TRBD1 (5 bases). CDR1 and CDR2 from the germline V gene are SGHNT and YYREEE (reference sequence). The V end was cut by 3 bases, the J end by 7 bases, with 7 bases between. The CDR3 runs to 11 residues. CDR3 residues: CASSWGFEAFF. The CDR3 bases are TGTGCCAGCAGCTGGGGGTTTGAAGCTTTCTTT.

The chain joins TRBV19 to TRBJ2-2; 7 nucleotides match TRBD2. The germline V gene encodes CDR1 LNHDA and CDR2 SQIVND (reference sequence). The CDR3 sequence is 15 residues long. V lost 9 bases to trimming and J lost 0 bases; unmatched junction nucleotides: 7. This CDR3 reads CARDGAGSNTGELFF. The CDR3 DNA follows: TGTGCCAGAGATGGAGCGGGATCGAACACCGGGGAGCTGTTTTTT.

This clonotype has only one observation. CDR3 in amino acids: CASSFGRGQLNTGELFF. The CDR3, as DNA: TGTGCCAGCAGCTTCGGCAGGGGACAGTTGAACACCGGGGAGCTGTTTTTT. The chain links TRBV7-9 to TRBJ2-2; TRBD1 matches at 7 bases. CDR3 length: 17 amino acids. Per germline, CDR1 SEHNR and CDR2 FQNEAQ (reference sequence). After removal of 3 bases from V and 1 base from J, the junction contained 8 bases not matched to a gene.

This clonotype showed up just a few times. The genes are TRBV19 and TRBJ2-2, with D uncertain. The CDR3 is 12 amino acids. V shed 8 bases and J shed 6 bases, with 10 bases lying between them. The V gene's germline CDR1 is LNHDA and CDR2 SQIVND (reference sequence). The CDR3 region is CASQVGSGELFF. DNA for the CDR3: TGTGCCAGTCAGGTGGGCTCCGGGGAGCTGTTTTTT.

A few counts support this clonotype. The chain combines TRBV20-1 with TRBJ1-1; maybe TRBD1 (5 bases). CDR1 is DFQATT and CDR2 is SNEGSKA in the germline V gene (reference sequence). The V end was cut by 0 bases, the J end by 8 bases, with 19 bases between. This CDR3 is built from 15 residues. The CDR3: CSARDQGSPVWEAFF. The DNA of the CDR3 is TGCAGTGCTAGAGACCAGGGCTCGCCCGTCTGGGAAGCTTTCTTT.

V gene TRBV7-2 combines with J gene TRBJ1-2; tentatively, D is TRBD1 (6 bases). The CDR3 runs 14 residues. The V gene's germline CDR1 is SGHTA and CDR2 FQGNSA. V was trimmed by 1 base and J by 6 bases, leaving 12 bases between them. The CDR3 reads CASSLGGGANGYTF. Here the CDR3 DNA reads TGTGCCAGCAGCTTAGGTGGGGGCGCGAATGGCTACACCTTC.

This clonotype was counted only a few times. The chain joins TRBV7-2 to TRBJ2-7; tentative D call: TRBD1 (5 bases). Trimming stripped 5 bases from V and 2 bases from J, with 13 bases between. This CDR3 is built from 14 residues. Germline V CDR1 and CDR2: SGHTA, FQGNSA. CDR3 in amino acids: CASSQGHTPYEQYF. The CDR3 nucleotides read TGTGCCAGCAGCCAAGGACATACACCCTACGAGCAGTACTTC.

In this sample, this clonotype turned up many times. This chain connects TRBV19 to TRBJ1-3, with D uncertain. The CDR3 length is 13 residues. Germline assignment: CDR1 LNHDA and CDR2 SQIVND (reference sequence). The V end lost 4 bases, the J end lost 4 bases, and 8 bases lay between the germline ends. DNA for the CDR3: TGTGCCAGTAGTAACCCGAACGGAAACACCATATATTTT. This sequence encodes CASSNPNGNTIYF.

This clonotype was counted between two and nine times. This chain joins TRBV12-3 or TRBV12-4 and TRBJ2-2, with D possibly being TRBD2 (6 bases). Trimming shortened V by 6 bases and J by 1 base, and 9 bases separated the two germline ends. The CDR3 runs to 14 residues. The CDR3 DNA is TGTGCCAGCAGACCGCGGGAGAACACCGGGGAGCTGTTTTTT. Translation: CASRPRENTGELFF.

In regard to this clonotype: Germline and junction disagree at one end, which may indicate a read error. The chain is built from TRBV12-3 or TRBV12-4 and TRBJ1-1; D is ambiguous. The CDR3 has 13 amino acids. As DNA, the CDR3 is TGTGCCAGCAGCGTAGCCATGAACACTGGAGCTTTCTTT. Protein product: CASSVAMNTGAFF.

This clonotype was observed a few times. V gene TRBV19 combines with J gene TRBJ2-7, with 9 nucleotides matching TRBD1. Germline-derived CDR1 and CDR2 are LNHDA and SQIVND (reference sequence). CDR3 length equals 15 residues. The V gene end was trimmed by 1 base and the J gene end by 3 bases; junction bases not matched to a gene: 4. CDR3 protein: CASSIAGTGNYEQYF. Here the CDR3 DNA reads TGTGCCAGTAGTATAGCCGGGACAGGGAACTACGAGCAGTACTTC.

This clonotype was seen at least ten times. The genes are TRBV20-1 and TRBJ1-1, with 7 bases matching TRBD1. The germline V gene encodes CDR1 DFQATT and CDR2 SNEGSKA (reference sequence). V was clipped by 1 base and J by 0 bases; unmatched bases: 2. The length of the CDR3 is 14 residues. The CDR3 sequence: CSARAGQMNTEAFF. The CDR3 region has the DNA TGCAGTGCTAGAGCGGGACAGATGAACACTGAAGCTTTCTTT.

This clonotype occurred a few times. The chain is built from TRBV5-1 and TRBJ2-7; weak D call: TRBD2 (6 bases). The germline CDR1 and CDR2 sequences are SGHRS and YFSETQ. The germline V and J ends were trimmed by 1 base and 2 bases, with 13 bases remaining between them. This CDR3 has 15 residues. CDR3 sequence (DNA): TGCGCCAGCAGCTTGCTTGGGGACTTGACCTACGAGCAGTACTTC. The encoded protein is CASSLLGDLTYEQYF.

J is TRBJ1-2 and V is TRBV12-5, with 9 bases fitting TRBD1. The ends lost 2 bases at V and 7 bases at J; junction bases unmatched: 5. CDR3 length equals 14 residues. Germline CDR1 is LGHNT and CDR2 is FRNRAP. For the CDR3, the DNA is TGTGCTAGTGGTTTGACAGGGGGCGCCTCTGGCTACACCTTC. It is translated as CASGLTGGASGYTF.

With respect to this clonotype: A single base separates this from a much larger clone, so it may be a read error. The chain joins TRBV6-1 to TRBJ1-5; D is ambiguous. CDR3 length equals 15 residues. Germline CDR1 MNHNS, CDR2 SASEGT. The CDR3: CASSEFGHYNQSQHF. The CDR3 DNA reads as TGTGCCAGCAGTGAATTCGGGCACTACAATCAGTCCCAGCATTTT.

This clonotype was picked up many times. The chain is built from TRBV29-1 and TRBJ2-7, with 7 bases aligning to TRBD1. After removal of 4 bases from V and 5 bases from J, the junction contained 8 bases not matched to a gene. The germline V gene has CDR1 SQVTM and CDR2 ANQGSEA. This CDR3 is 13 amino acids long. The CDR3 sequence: CSVGGQVSDEQYF. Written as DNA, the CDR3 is TGCAGCGTTGGCGGACAGGTATCTGACGAGCAGTACTTC.

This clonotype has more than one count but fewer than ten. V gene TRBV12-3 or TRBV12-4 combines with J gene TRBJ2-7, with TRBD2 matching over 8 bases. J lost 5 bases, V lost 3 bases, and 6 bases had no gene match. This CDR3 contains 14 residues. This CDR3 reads CASSFGGRTNEQYF. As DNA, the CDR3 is TGTGCCAGCAGTTTTGGCGGGAGGACCAACGAGCAGTACTTC.